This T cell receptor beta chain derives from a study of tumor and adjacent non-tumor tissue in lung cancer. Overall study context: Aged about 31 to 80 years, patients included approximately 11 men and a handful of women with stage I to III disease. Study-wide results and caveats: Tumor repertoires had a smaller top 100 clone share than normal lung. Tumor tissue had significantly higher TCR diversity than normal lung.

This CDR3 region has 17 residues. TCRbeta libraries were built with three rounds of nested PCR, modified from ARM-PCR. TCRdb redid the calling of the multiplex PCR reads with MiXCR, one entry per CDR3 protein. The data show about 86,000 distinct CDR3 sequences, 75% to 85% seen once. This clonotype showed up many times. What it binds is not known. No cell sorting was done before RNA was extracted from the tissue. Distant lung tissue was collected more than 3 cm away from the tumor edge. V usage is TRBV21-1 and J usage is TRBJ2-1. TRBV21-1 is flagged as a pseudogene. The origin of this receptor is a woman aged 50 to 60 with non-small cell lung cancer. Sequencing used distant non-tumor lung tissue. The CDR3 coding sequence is TGTGCCAGCAGCAAAGGACGAGTCGGGAGCTCCTACAATGAGCAGTTCTTC. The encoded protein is CASSKGRVGSSYNEQFF.